This record covers a single T cell receptor beta chain. This clonotype was observed many times. It lacks a known antigen. No base-level quality is on record; no much larger clone is a single base apart. CDR1 KGHSH and CDR2 LQKENI were looked up in the germline V gene. At the junction V is shortened by 4 bases and J by 2 bases, with 12 bases in between. Inclusive of the bounding cysteine and phenylalanine, the CDR3 is 14 residues long. CDR3 DNA only is kept here, 42 bases in frame from base 1. TCRdb names Illumina NovaSeq 6000 as the instrument used. TCRalpha and TCRbeta cDNA libraries were built by 5'RACE with constant-segment primers, adding sample barcodes and unique molecular identifiers. Trizol reagent was used to extract RNA from every sample. The libraries were amplified in two PCR steps, and the second step added a second sample barcode and Illumina TruSeq adapters. The libraries were sequenced on an Illumina NovaSeq using 2 x 150 bp paired-end reads. In the source study's methods: Reads were demultiplexed and collapsed into UMI-guided consensus sequences with migec v1.2.7. Using mixcr v2.1.11, UMI consensuses were aligned to TRA and TRB V and J templates and then assembled into clonotypes. Clonotypes were classified as expanded or contracted when called significant by both edgeR and NoisET, with noise models trained on biological replicates. For edgeR calls, the thresholds were a false discovery rate-adjusted p below 0.01 and a log2 fold-change of 1. As an exploratory analysis of dynamics, max-normalized trajectories of the 1000 most abundant clonotypes were examined with PCA combined with hierarchical clustering. Each responding clone was given a CD4 or CD8 phenotype based on the CD4+ and CD8+ repertoires, which had been sequenced separately. TCRdb reprocessed the public reads (quality trimming at Q25 with fastp, clone calling with MiXCR) and kept in-frame beta chains. Entries that share a CDR3 protein sequence are merged under the most common genes and DNA. The V and J calls reflect TCRdb's pipeline rather than the authors' work. The sample contains approximately 500,000 distinct CDR3 sequences, nearly 25% of them found a single time. The top ten hold about an eighth of the sample.

Ficoll-Paque density gradient centrifugation was the method used to isolate PBMCs. The entry originates in a study of T-cell memory formation after mild COVID-19 listed by TCRdb under 2021. The study in broad terms: Most TCR sequence clusters were specific to one of the two donors. Longitudinal TCRalpha and TCRbeta repertoire sequencing tracked T-cell clones expanding and contracting after mild COVID-19 in two donors. Two young, previously healthy adult volunteers, one female and one male, were included in the cohort.

Findings and caveats that apply to the study as a whole: The detection of some responding clones in pre-infection memory suggests that pre-existing cross-reactive memory T cells joined the SARS-CoV-2 response. Clones that contracted from day 15 to 85 showed balanced CD4/CD8 phenotypes, whereas a second wave of clones that expanded from day 15 to 37 leaned towards CD4+. Contracting CD4+ clones turned up mainly in the CM and EM memory subsets, whereas EMRA was where CD8+ clones were enriched. Only a couple of mild cases were covered in the study, and larger cohorts including severe cases with pre-infection samples were considered necessary. The second-wave clones that peaked on day 37 were not confirmed to be SARS-CoV-2 specific.

The rearranged chain carries TRBV18 and TRBJ2-7, with the D gene call left open. The TCR originated in an adult woman who had mild COVID-19 (a few samples of this study predate the infection). The sample titles of this study are shuffled in the database, so cell type and time point are left out; the donor was told from shared clones. Sequenced input: PBMCs or a T cell subset sorted from them (not recorded which). The sequence in DNA is TGTGCCAGCTCACGGGAAGACACTACCTACGAGCAGTACTTC. The resulting protein is CASSREDTTYEQYF. Reference TRBV18 and TRBJ2-7 genes cover what lies past the CDR3, so the full variable domain is NAGVMQNPRHLVRRRGQEARLRCSPMKGHSHVYWYRQLPEEGLKFMVYLQKENIIDESGMPKERFSAEFPKEGPSILRIQQVVRGDSAAYFCASSREDTTYEQYFGPGTRLTVT.